This T cell receptor beta chain was identified during a study of control samples from healthy donors and cancer patients. CDR3 size: 12 residues. Clones were sequenced by immunoSEQ multiplex PCR, and TCRdb holds only the in-frame ones, with some missing. The data hold around 120,000 clones, with about 92% observed a single time. The receptor was derived from a man aged 50-59 years with head and neck cancer. The chain couples TRBV12-1 to TRBJ1-1; TRBD1, the D gene given by the table, was not confirmed from the DNA. TRBV12-1 represents a pseudogene. Input material: PBMCs. The CDR3 bases are TGTGCCAGCAGCCCGGGACAGGGGAAAGCTTTCTTT. Its protein is CASSPGQGKAFF.